The clone carrying this T cell receptor (beta chain) was observed once. CDR3 length equals 15 residues. The V end was cut by 3 bases, the J end by 6 bases, with 15 bases between. Germline CDR1 reads LGHNA; CDR2 reads YNFKEQ. A multiplex PCR was run with 60 Vbeta primers and 13 Jbeta primers. Some clones are missing from TCRdb's copy, which holds only in-frame ones; the method was immunoSEQ multiplex PCR. This table holds 95,000 to 120,000 clones, over 65% found once. The data derive from a study of cytomegalovirus exposure and HLA in healthy donors. This chain connects TRBV4-2 to TRBJ1-5, with D maybe TRBD1 (6 bases). This receptor was identified in a young woman in good health and CMV-seronegative. Material: PBMCs. CDR3 region: CASSQRRDIIQPQHF. For the CDR3, the DNA is TGTGCCAGCAGCCAGCGCCGGGACATCATTCAGCCCCAGCATTTT.